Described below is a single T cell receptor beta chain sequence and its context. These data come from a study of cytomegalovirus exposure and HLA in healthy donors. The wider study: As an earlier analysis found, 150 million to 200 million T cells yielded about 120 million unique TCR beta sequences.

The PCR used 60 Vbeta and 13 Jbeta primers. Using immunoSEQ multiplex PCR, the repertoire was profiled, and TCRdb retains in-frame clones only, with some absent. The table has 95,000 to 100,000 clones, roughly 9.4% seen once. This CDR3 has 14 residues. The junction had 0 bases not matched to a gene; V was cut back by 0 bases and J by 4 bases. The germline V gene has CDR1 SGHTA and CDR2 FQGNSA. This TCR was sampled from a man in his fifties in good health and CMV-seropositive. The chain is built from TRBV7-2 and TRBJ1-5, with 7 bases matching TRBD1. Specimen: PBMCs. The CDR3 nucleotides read TGTGCCAGCAGCTTAGCGGGACAGAATCAGCCCCAGCATTTT. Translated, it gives CASSLAGQNQPQHF.